This T cell receptor beta chain was obtained from a study of blood T cell repertoires in COVID-19. Study-level information: The cDNA or gDNA used as material had been derived from T cells, B-cell-depleted T cells, or PBMCs.

This CDR3 is 13 amino acids long. V was cut by 5 bases and J by 1 base, with 8 bases left in between. Germline values: CDR1 LNHDA, CDR2 SQIVND (reference sequence). Authors' methods: Estimated nucleated cell counts came from reference gene primer amplification. Sequenced by immunoSEQ multiplex PCR; TCRdb stores in-frame clones only, minus some. The V and J calls and clone size are taken from that table; D and trimming were inferred from the DNA. Among over 110,000 clones listed, about 87% were seen once. The rearrangement uses TRBV19 and TRBJ1-1; a weak D match, TRBD1 (5 bases). The sequence came from a man in his sixties who had recovered from COVID-19. Sequences were obtained from PBMCs or T cells enriched from blood (not recorded which). The CDR3, as DNA: TGTGCCAGTAGTCAAGGGGCGAACACTGAAGCTTTCTTT. Translating it yields CASSQGANTEAFF.